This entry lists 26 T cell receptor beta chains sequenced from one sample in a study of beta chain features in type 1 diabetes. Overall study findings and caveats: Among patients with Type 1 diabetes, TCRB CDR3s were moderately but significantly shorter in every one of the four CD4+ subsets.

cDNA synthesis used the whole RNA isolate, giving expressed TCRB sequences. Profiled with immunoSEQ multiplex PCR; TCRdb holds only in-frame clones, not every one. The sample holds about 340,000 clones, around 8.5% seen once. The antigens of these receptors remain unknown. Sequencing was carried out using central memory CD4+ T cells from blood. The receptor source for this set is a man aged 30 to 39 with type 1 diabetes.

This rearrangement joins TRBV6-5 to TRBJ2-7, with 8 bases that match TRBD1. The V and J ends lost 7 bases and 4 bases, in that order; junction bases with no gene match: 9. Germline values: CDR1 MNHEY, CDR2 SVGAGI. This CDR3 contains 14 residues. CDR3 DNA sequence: TGTGCCAGCAAAACGGGACAGGATCTTTACGAGCAGTACTTC. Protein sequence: CASKTGQDLYEQYF.

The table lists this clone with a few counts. DNA for the CDR3: TGCAGCGTAACCGGGACAGGGCTGACCGAGCAGTACTTC. As protein: CSVTGTGLTEQYF. V is TRBV29-1 and J is TRBJ2-7, with TRBD1 identical over 9 bases. The length of the CDR3 is 13 residues. The junction had 9 bases not matched to a gene; V was cut back by 6 bases and J by 6 bases. Germline CDR1 reads SQVTM; CDR2 reads ANQGSEA.

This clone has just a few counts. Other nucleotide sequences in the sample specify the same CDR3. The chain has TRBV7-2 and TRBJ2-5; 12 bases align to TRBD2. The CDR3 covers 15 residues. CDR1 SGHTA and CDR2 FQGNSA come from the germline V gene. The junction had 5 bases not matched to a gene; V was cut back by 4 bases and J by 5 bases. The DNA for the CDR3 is TGTGCCAGCAGCTCAAGGACTAGCGGGGTGGAGACCCAGTACTTC. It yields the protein CASSSRTSGVETQYF.

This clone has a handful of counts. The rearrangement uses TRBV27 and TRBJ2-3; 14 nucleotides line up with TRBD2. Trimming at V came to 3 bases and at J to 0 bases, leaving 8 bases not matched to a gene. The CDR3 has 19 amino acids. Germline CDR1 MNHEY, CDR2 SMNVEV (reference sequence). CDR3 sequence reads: CASSLRTSGGPFSTDTQYF. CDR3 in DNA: TGTGCCAGCAGTTTGAGGACTAGCGGGGGGCCCTTTAGCACAGATACGCAGTATTTT.

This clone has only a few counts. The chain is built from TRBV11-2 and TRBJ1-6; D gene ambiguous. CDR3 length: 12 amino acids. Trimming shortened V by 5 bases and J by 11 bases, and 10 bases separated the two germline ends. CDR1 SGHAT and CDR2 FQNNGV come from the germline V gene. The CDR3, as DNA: TGTGCCAGCAGCCGAAGGGAGGCACCCCTCCACTTT. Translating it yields CASSRREAPLHF.

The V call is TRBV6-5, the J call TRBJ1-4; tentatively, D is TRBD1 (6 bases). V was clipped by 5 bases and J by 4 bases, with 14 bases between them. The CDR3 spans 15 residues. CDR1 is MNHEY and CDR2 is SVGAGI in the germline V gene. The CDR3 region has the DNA TGTGCCAGCAGTACCACAGGGATTGGTAATGAAAAACTGTTTTTT. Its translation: CASSTTGIGNEKLFF.

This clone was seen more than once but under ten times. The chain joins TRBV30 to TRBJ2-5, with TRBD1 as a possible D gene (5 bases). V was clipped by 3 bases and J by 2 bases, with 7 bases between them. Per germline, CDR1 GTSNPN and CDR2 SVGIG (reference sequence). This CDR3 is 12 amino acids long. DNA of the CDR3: TGTGCCTGGAGACAGGTACAAGAGACCCAGTACTTC. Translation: CAWRQVQETQYF. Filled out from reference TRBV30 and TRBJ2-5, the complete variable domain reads SQTIHQWPATLVQPVGSPLSLECTVEGTSNPNLYWYRQAAGRGLQLLFYSVGIGQISSEVPQNLSASRPQDRQFILSSKKLLLSDSGFYLCAWRQVQETQYFGPGTRLLVL.

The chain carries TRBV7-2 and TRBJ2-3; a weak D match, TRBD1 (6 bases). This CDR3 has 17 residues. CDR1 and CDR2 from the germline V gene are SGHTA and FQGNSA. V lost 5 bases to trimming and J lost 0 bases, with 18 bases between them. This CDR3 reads CASSPGASVVSTDTQYF. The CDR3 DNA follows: TGTGCCAGCAGCCCAGGGGCCTCAGTCGTTAGCACAGATACGCAGTATTTT.

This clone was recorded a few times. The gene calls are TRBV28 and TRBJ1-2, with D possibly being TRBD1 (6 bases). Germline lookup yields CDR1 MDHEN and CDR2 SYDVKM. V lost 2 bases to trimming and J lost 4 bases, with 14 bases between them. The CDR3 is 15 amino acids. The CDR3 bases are TGTGCCAGCAGTTTAACCGGACAGCCACTCTATGGCTACACCTTC. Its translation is CASSLTGQPLYGYTF.

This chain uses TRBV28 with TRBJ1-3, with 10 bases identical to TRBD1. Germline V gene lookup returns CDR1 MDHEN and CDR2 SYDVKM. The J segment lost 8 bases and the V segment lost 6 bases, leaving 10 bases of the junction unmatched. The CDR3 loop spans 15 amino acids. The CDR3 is CASSPLGTGEYTIYF. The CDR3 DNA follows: TGTGCCAGCAGCCCCCTCGGGACAGGGGAATACACCATATATTTT.

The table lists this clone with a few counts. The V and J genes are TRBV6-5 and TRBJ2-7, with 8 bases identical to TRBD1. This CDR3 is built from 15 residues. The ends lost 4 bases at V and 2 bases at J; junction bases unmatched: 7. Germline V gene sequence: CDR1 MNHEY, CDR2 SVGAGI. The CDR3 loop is CASSSAGTGPYEQYF. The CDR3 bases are TGTGCCAGCAGTTCCGCCGGGACAGGTCCCTACGAGCAGTACTTC.

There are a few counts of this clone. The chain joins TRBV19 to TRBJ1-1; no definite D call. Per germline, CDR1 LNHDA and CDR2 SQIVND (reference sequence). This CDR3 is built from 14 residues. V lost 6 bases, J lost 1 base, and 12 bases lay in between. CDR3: CASSRDGENTEAFF. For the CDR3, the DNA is TGTGCCAGTAGCCGAGACGGAGAGAACACTGAAGCTTTCTTT.

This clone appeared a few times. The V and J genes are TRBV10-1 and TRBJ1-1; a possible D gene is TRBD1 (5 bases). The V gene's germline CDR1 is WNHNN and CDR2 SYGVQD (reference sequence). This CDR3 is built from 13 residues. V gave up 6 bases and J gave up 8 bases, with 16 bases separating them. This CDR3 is CASSQGMGREAFF. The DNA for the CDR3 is TGCGCCAGCAGCCAGGGTATGGGCAGAGAAGCTTTCTTT.

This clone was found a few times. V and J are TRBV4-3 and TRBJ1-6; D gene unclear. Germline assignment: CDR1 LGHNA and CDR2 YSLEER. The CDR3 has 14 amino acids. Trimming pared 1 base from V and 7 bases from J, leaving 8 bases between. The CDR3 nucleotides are TGCGCCAGCAGCCAAGTTTCCCTCAATTCACCCCTCCACTTT. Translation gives CASSQVSLNSPLHF.

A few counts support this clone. CDR3 in amino acids: CASSLGQGLNNEQFF. As DNA, the CDR3 is TGTGCCAGCTCCCTTGGACAGGGACTTAACAATGAGCAGTTCTTC. The chain uses TRBV18 and TRBJ2-1; TRBD1 agrees at 8 bases. The CDR3 sequence is 15 residues long. Trimming removed 6 bases from V and 5 bases from J; junction bases left unmatched: 9. CDR1 is KGHSH and CDR2 is LQKENI in the germline V gene.

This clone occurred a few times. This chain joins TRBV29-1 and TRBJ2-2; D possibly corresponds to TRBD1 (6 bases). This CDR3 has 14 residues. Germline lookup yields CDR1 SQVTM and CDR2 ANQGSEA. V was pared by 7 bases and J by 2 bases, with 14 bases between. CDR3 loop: CSAGDRSNTGELFF. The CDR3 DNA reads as TGCAGCGCAGGTGACAGGAGCAACACCGGGGAGCTGTTTTTT.

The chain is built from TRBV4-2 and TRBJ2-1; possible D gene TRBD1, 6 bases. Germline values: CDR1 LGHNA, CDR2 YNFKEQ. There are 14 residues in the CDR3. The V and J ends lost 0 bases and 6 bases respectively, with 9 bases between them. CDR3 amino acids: CASSQDEGGNEQFF. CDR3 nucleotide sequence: TGTGCCAGCAGCCAAGATGAAGGGGGCAATGAGCAGTTCTTC.

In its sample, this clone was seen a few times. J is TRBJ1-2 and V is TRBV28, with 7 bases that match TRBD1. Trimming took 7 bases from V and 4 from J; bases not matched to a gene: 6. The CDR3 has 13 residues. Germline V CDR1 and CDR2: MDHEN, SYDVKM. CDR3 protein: CASTQGGGYGYTF. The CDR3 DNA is TGTGCCAGCACTCAAGGGGGCGGCTATGGCTACACCTTC.

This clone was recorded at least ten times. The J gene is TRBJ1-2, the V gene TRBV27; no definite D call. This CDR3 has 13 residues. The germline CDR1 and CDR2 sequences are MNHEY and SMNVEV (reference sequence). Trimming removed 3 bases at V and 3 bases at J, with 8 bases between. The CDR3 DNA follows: TGTGCCAGCAGTTTCGATGGCGACTATGGCTACACCTTC. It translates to CASSFDGDYGYTF.

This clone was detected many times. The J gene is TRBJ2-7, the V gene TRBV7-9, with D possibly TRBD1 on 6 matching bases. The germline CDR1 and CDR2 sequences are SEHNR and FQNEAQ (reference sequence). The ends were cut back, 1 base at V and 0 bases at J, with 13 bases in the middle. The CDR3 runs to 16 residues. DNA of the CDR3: TGTGCCAGCAGCTTAGTAGTCGGGACATACTCCTACGAGCAGTACTTC. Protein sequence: CASSLVVGTYSYEQYF.

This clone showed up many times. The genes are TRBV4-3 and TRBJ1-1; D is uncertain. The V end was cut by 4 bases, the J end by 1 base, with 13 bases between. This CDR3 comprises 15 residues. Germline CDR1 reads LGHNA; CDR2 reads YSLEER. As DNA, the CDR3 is TGCGCCAGCAGCCTTGAACTACAGTCGAACACTGAAGCTTTCTTT. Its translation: CASSLELQSNTEAFF.

CDR3 nucleotides: TGTGCCAGCAGGACCGGAGGGCGGGACACTGAAGCTTTCTTT. This codes for CASRTGGRDTEAFF. This chain links TRBV28 with TRBJ1-1; D gene ambiguous. This CDR3 contains 14 residues. In germline, CDR1 is MDHEN, CDR2 SYDVKM. The V end was cut by 6 bases, the J end by 3 bases, with 14 bases between.

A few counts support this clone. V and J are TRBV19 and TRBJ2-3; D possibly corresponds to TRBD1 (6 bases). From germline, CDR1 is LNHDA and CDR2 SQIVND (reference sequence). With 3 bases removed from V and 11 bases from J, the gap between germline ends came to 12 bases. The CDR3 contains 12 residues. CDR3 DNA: TGTGCCAGTAGTATGGAACAGGGAAGGCAGTATTTT. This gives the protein CASSMEQGRQYF. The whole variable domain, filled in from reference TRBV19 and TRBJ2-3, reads DGGITQSPKYLFRKEGQNVTLSCEQNLNHDAMYWYRQDPGQGLRLIYYSQIVNDFQKGDIAEGYSVSREKKESFPLTVTSAQKNPTAFYLCASSMEQGRQYFGPGTRLTVL.

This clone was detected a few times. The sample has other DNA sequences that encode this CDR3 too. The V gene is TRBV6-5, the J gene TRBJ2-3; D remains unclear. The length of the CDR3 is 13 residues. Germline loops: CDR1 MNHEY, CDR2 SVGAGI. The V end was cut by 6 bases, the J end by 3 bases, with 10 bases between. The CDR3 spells CASSLGWTDTQYF. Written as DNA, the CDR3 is TGTGCCAGCAGCCTTGGTTGGACAGATACGCAGTATTTT.

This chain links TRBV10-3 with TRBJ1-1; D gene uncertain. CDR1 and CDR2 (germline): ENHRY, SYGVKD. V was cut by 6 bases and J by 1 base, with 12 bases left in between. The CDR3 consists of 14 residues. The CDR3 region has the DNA TGTGCCATCAGCTCACAGAACAGGAACACTGAAGCTTTCTTT. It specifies CAISSQNRNTEAFF.

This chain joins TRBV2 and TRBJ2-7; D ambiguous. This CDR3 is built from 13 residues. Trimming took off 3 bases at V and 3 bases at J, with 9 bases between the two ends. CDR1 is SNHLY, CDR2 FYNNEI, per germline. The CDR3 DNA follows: TGTGCCAGCAGTGATTTAGGGATCTACGAGCAGTACTTC. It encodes CASSDLGIYEQYF.